This is a list of T cell receptor beta chains from one sample in a study of OX40 agonist ivuxolimab in advanced cancers. Profiling relied on immunoSEQ multiplex PCR, and the TCRdb table lists in-frame clones only, not all of them. The table shows 75,000 to 80,000 clones, with around 80% occurring only once. Sample: CD4+ or CD8+ T cells sorted from blood, taken in a trial of the OX40 agonist ivuxolimab. These receptors all come from an adult with an advanced solid tumor such as melanoma, head and neck, liver or kidney cancer. Each CDR3 is given with its conserved first and last residue. Each record gives: J gene, clone size, D gene, V gene, CDR3 protein, CDR3 DNA. The D gene is left open where the match is weak. Rows may omit the clone size; those that give it use once, few, many or a size class.

TRBJ1-1 | few | - | TRBV5-5 | CASSLRPGPMNTEAFF | TGTGCCAGCAGCCTGAGGCCGGGACCGATGAACACTGAAGCTTTCTTT
TRBJ1-1 | - | - | TRBV12-1 | CASSLLPAEAFF | TGTGCCAGCAGTCTACTTCCGGCTGAAGCTTTCTTT
TRBJ2-1 | - | TRBD1 | TRBV4-2 | CASSQGGTGPRDEQFF | TGTGCCAGCAGCCAAGGGGGGACAGGCCCTCGGGATGAGCAGTTCTTC
TRBJ1-1 | - | - | TRBV5-4 | CASSSIPLDTEAFF | TGTGCCAGCAGCTCTATCCCACTCGACACTGAAGCTTTCTTT
TRBJ1-1 | - | - | TRBV10-1 | CALNTEAFF | TGCGCCCTCAACACTGAAGCTTTCTTT
TRBJ2-2 | once | TRBD1 | TRBV19 | CASRDRVGELFF | TGTGCCAGTAGAGACAGGGTTGGGGAGCTGTTTTTT
TRBJ1-3 | - | - | TRBV9 | CASSVRGDNSGNTIYF | TGTGCCAGCAGCGTAAGGGGCGATAACTCTGGAAACACCATATATTTT
TRBJ2-7 | few | - | TRBV19 | CASSQYRDYEQYF | TGTGCCAGTAGTCAATACAGGGACTACGAGCAGTACTTC
TRBJ2-7 | - | - | TRBV30 | CAWTLQGHSYEQYF | TGTGCCTGGACCCTCCAGGGACATAGCTACGAGCAGTACTTC
TRBJ1-1 | - | - | TRBV28 | CASTLLGAPEAFF | TGTGCCAGCACCCTTTTGGGGGCCCCTGAAGCTTTCTTT
TRBJ1-2 | - | - | TRBV19 | CASSIRVQGLGYGYTF | TGTGCCAGTAGTATAAGAGTGCAGGGCTTGGGCTATGGCTACACCTTC
TRBJ1-2 | - | TRBD1 | TRBV7-2 | CANDRGQGYGYTF | TGTGCCAACGACAGGGGGCAGGGGTATGGCTACACCTTC
TRBJ1-2 | - | - | TRBV5-1 | CASSLKNYGYTF | TGCGCCAGCAGCCTGAAGAACTATGGCTACACCTTC
TRBJ1-3 | few | - | TRBV30 | CAWGIPGTGVNTIYF | TGTGCCTGGGGTATACCCGGGACTGGGGTAAACACCATATATTTT
TRBJ2-7 | - | - | TRBV5-5 | CASSPDLALLYEQYF | TGTGCCAGCAGCCCCGACTTAGCCCTTCTTTACGAGCAGTACTTC
TRBJ2-5 | - | - | TRBV29-1 | CSVDSQQETQYF | TGCAGCGTTGATTCGCAGCAAGAGACCCAGTACTTC
TRBJ2-7 | - | - | TRBV9 | CASSVEQGAYEQYF | TGTGCCAGCAGCGTAGAACAGGGCGCCTACGAGCAGTACTTC
TRBJ1-4 | - | - | TRBV6-1 | CASSESSSHEKLFF | TGTGCCAGCAGTGAAAGCTCTTCCCATGAAAAACTGTTTTTT
TRBJ1-5 | - | - | TRBV30 | CAWSVTAGQPQHF | TGTGCCTGGAGTGTAACCGCGGGGCAGCCCCAGCATTTT
TRBJ1-6 | - | TRBD1 | TRBV2 | CASSDGTGWRSPLHF | TGTGCCAGCAGTGATGGGACAGGTTGGCGATCACCCCTCCACTTT
TRBJ1-4 | few | - | TRBV4-1 | CASSQLQGANEKLFF | TGCGCCAGCAGCCAACTGCAGGGCGCTAATGAAAAACTGTTTTTT
TRBJ2-1 | - | - | TRBV7-3 | CASSLRGSYNEQFF | TGTGCCAGCAGCTTACGGGGCTCCTACAATGAGCAGTTCTTC
TRBJ2-3 | - | - | TRBV2 | CASSGVTDTQYF | TGTGCCAGCAGCGGGGTTACAGATACGCAGTATTTT
TRBJ1-1 | - | - | TRBV11-3 | CASNGLRGGTEAFF | TGTGCCAGCAACGGACTCAGGGGAGGGACTGAAGCTTTCTTT
TRBJ1-4 | once | - | TRBV29-1 | CSVGEATNEKLFF | TGCAGCGTTGGCGAAGCAACTAATGAAAAACTGTTTTTT
TRBJ1-2 | few | - | TRBV2 | CASMRGASWGYTF | TGTGCCAGCATGCGGGGGGCGAGTTGGGGCTACACCTTC
TRBJ2-1 | once | TRBD2 | TRBV5-1 | CASSLAGNPYNEQFF | TGCGCCAGCAGCTTAGCGGGGAACCCGTACAATGAGCAGTTCTTC
TRBJ2-5 | few | TRBD1 | TRBV7-2 | CASSGLTGGGGQETQYF | TGTGCCAGCAGCGGACTAACAGGGGGCGGGGGCCAAGAGACCCAGTACTTC
TRBJ2-7 | - | TRBD2 | TRBV19 | CACSKREGSYEQYF | TGTGCCTGCTCGAAGCGGGAGGGTTCCTACGAGCAGTACTTC
TRBJ2-6 | - | - | TRBV6-1 | CASRWTESGANVLTF | TGTGCCAGCAGATGGACAGAATCTGGGGCCAACGTCCTGACTTTC
TRBJ1-1 | once | TRBD1 | TRBV5-5 | CASSFYRGETEAFF | TGTGCCAGCAGCTTCTACAGGGGGGAGACTGAAGCTTTCTTT
TRBJ2-7 | - | TRBD2 | TRBV13 | CASSPGTGGGTYEQYF | TGTGCCAGCAGCCCGGGGACGGGGGGAGGGACCTACGAGCAGTACTTC
TRBJ2-7 | once | - | TRBV10-3 | CATLEGGYEQYF | TGTGCCACCCTCGAGGGGGGGTACGAGCAGTACTTC
TRBJ2-7 | - | - | TRBV25-1 | CASSVLGYEQYF | TGTGCCAGCAGTGTTCTAGGGTACGAGCAGTACTTC
TRBJ2-7 | - | TRBD2 | TRBV10-1 | CASSESSGRIEQYF | TGCGCCAGCAGTGAGTCCAGCGGGAGAATCGAGCAGTACTTC
TRBJ2-3 | - | TRBD2 | TRBV7-9 | CASRLASTDTQYF | TGTGCCAGCAGACTAGCGAGCACAGATACGCAGTATTTT
TRBJ2-2 | few | TRBD1 | TRBV30 | CAWSTRDRAYTGELFF | TGTGCCTGGAGTACCCGGGACAGGGCGTACACCGGGGAGCTGTTTTTT
TRBJ1-5 | - | - | TRBV4-1 | CASSLVSYQPQHF | TGCGCCAGCAGCCTCGTTTCGTATCAGCCCCAGCATTTT
TRBJ2-5 | once | TRBD2 | TRBV5-6 | CASSLAGGGETQYF | TGTGCCAGCAGCTTGGCCGGGGGAGGGGAGACCCAGTACTTC
TRBJ2-3 | - | TRBD2 | TRBV2 | CASRRLAGGRSTDTQYF | TGTGCCAGCAGGCGACTAGCGGGGGGCCGGAGCACAGATACGCAGTATTTT
TRBJ2-2 | - | TRBD2 | TRBV9 | CASSVTQRGVTGELFF | TGTGCCAGCAGCGTCACGCAGCGGGGGGTGACCGGGGAGCTGTTTTTT
TRBJ2-7 | - | - | TRBV28 | CASSPPGTEYEQYF | TGTGCCAGCAGCCCCCCCGGGACGGAGTACGAGCAGTACTTC
TRBJ1-2 | - | - | TRBV7-8 | CASSLVGGTNYGYTF | TGTGCCAGCAGCCTAGTCGGGGGAACGAACTATGGCTACACCTTC
TRBJ1-3 | - | - | TRBV9 | CASSLLGFAGNTIYF | TGTGCCAGCAGCCTTCTGGGTTTCGCTGGAAACACCATATATTTT
TRBJ2-7 | - | - | TRBV20-1 | CSAIWGYEQYF | TGCAGTGCCATCTGGGGGTACGAGCAGTACTTC
TRBJ1-2 | once | - | TRBV6-5 | CASSNGQSSYTF | TGTGCCAGCAGTAACGGACAGAGTAGCTACACCTTC
TRBJ1-2 | few | - | TRBV11-3 | CASSFTLWGVSANYGYTF | TGTGCCAGCAGCTTCACTCTATGGGGGGTTTCAGCTAACTATGGCTACACCTTC
TRBJ2-7 | - | - | TRBV11-2 | CASSWTEVSYEQYF | TGTGCCAGCAGCTGGACGGAAGTTTCCTACGAGCAGTACTTC
TRBJ1-3 | - | - | TRBV18 | CASSPDGAWGNTIYF | TGTGCCAGCTCACCAGACGGAGCCTGGGGAAACACCATATATTTT
TRBJ2-5 | - | TRBD2 | TRBV9 | CASSVGTSGSGQETQYF | TGTGCCAGCAGCGTGGGGACTAGCGGGAGTGGGCAAGAGACCCAGTACTTC
TRBJ1-3 | - | TRBD1 | TRBV10-3 | CAISAGQGLTSGNTIYF | TGTGCCATCTCCGCCGGACAGGGGTTAACCTCTGGAAACACCATATATTTT
TRBJ1-4 | - | - | TRBV4-1 | CASSQPGRNNEKLFF | TGCGCCAGCAGCCAACCGGGACGGAATAATGAAAAACTGTTTTTT